This T cell receptor (beta chain) was profiled in a study of vaccination and CD4 T cells after COVID-19 (dated by TCRdb to between 2021 and 2024). As for the study more broadly: Convalescent patients had a positive SARS-CoV-2 result on nasal swab PCR, and of these patients, some 10 had mild disease and one had severe disease. In approximately ten COVID-19 convalescent patients and several infection-naive healthy vaccine recipients, the spike-specific CD4+ TCR repertoire before mRNA vaccination was compared with the repertoire after mRNA vaccination. Post-COVID blood samples from convalescent patients were collected a median of about 100 days after diagnosis, with a range of about 35 to 161 days. As controls, cultures received a CEFX viral epitope pool (the positive control), an HIV-1 Nef peptide pool (the negative control), or no peptide at all. For stimulating the cultures, overlapping spike peptide pools were used, derived from SARS-CoV-2 as well as from the common cold coronaviruses HCoV-NL63, HCoV-OC43 and HCoV-229E. In the convalescent cohort there were six males and four females, among whom were two Hispanic individuals, seven Caucasians, two Asians and one multiracial person. Each participant got two doses of either the Pfizer-BioNTech BNT162b2 vaccine (n=8) or the Moderna mRNA-1273 vaccine (n=2). Post-vaccine blood samples were collected a median of approximately 77 days after the second vaccine dose, ranging from roughly 12 to 241 days. Study-wide findings and limitations: Although the median number of SARS-CoV-2-reactive clonotypes went up from 21 after infection to around 40 after vaccination, the increase was not significant. The study included relatively few convalescent patients and did not analyze early timepoints after natural infection. In convalescent patients, a median approximately 86% of post-vaccine SARS-CoV-2-reactive clones were detected only after vaccination, suggesting vaccine-specific priming. In convalescent patients, nearly all vaccine-specific clones (304 of 307) were found to be mono-reactive for SARS-CoV-2 spike rather than cross-reactive with common cold coronaviruses.

CDR1 and CDR2 were assigned from the germline V gene as MNHNS and SASEGT. Relative to germline, V is missing 4 bases and J is missing 10 bases, with 4 bases of the junction outside any gene match. The CDR3 contains 12 residues, cysteine and phenylalanine counted. CDR3 DNA only is kept here, 36 bases in frame from base 1. A note on this clonotype: The antigen it binds to is not known. Per-base quality was not reported, and no clone a single base away is much larger than it.

Libraries were constructed by PCR. At the Johns Hopkins FTIC core, DNA from the cultured CD4+ T cells underwent TCR sequencing with the Oncomine TCR Beta short-read assay. The QIAamp micro DNA kit was used to extract genomic DNA from the cultured CD4+ T cells. The Oncomine TCR Beta libraries from cultured CD4+ T cells were pooled using unique dual indexes and then sequenced on an Illumina iSeq 100. The authors' pipeline ran thus. Non-productive sequences were removed, and CDR3s not starting with C, not ending with F or W, or shorter than 7 amino acids were discarded. The MANAFEST web application was used to identify antigen-specific clonotypes by comparing peptide-stimulated wells against reference wells and other culture wells. An FDR below 0.05, an odds ratio above 5, and a productive frequency above 0.1% in at least two of three replicate wells were required for clones to be considered positive. A clonotype was classed as cross-reactive if the clonotype showed significant expansion both in SARS-CoV-2 spike wells and in at least one common cold coronavirus spike condition. Similarity between CDR3 sequences was evaluated in R version 3.6.1 using Levenshtein distances (stringdist) and unrooted phylogenetic trees (ape). Starting from the raw public reads, TCRdb applied fastp trimming at Q25, assembled clones with MiXCR and retained in-frame beta chains. Every distinct CDR3 protein forms one entry, paired with its most common genes and DNA. These V and J calls originate from TCRdb's pipeline instead of the authors' own analysis. The sample table lists 9,500 to 15,000 distinct CDR3 sequences, over 50% of them with a count of one. The ten largest clones capture 9.1% of the sample.

The treatment or condition label here, explained by the study, means: roughly ten-day PBMC culture with coronavirus spike peptide pools or control peptides (ViraFEST assay). The ViraFEST assay, used in the study, expanded antigen-specific T cells with peptide pools and then identified the expanded clonotypes through TCR sequencing. The convalescent patients' positive SARS-CoV-2 PCR tests were from March to December 2020, which was before the Alpha, Beta and Delta variants emerged in the United States. PBMCs were cultured at around 2 million per well in IMDM supplemented with 5% human AB serum and around 9.5 IU/ml IL-2, with about 10 ug/ml peptide pools added. Half of the culture medium was replaced with fresh IL-2-containing medium on days 3 and 7. CD4+ T cells were isolated after roughly eleven days of culture through negative selection using the EasySep CD4+ T cell isolation kit. Ficoll-Paque Plus gradient centrifugation was used to isolate PBMCs from whole blood, and the isolated PBMCs were then either used fresh or cryopreserved at -140C. Each culture condition was generally run in triplicate wells.

The sequence was collected from a human donor who had recovered from COVID-19. Recombination linked TRBV6-1 to TRBJ1-5, with 7 bases matching TRBD1. Sequencing used CD4+ T cells from blood, cultured in vitro. The DNA sequence follows: TGTGCCAGCAGTGGACAGGGCGATCCCCAGCATTTT. The translation is CASSGQGDPQHF.